Below, 21 T cell receptor beta chains from the same sample are listed, as sequenced in a study of blood T cell repertoires in COVID-19. Clones were read by immunoSEQ multiplex PCR, and TCRdb kept only the in-frame ones, dropping some. The profile shows about 90,000 clones, less than 95% of them singletons. Material: peripheral blood. These receptors were taken from a human donor with active COVID-19. The donor label of this sample is uncertain.

The rearrangement joins TRBV9 to TRBJ2-1; D perhaps matches TRBD2 (6 bases). From germline, CDR1 is SGDLS and CDR2 YYNGEE. The V gene lost 2 bases and the J gene lost 3 bases, with 9 bases spanning the gap. The CDR3 has 14 amino acids. This chain's CDR3 is CASSVASDYNEQFF. The CDR3 DNA reads as TGTGCCAGCAGCGTGGCTAGCGACTACAATGAGCAGTTCTTC.

This rearrangement joins TRBV5-1 to TRBJ1-1, with D perhaps matching TRBD1 (5 bases). This CDR3 region has 14 residues. Trimming stripped 6 bases from V and 1 base from J, with 13 bases between. CDR1 SGHRS and CDR2 YFSETQ come from the germline V gene. The CDR3 reads CASTMSGKNTEAFF. The CDR3 nucleotides read TGCGCCAGCACCATGTCAGGGAAGAACACTGAAGCTTTCTTT.

The V call is TRBV7-2, the J call TRBJ2-4, with TRBD1 identical over 9 bases. This CDR3 has 17 residues. Germline trimming cut 5 bases from V and 3 bases from J; bases unmatched to any gene: 11. Germline V gene sequence: CDR1 SGHTA, CDR2 FQGNSA. The CDR3 is CASSPSVQGAGKNIQYF. In DNA, the CDR3 is TGTGCCAGCAGCCCATCAGTACAGGGGGCAGGCAAAAACATTCAGTACTTC.

The sample holds many counts of this clone. This chain's CDR3 is CAISEQDSSYEQYF. In nucleotides, the CDR3 is TGTGCCATCAGTGAGCAAGACAGCTCCTACGAGCAGTACTTC. The chain has TRBV10-3 and TRBJ2-7; a weak D match, TRBD1 (5 bases). The CDR3 runs to 14 residues. The germline V and J ends were trimmed by 2 bases and 0 bases, with 8 bases remaining between them. CDR1 is ENHRY and CDR2 is SYGVKD in the germline V gene.

This chain uses TRBV5-4 with TRBJ1-6; D remains ambiguous. This CDR3 contains 14 residues. The V end lost 0 bases, the J end lost 9 bases, and 10 bases lay between the germline ends. Looked up from germline, CDR1 is SGHNT and CDR2 is YYREEE (reference sequence). The CDR3 DNA sequence: TGTGCCAGCAGCTTGGCGAAGGGAGGTTCACCCCTCCACTTT. It is translated as CASSLAKGGSPLHF.

The CDR3 loop reads CASSQGGGGANVLTF. CDR3 in DNA: TGTGCCAGCAGCCAAGGGGGTGGTGGGGCCAACGTCCTGACTTTC. This sequence joins TRBV28 and TRBJ2-6, with D possibly TRBD1 on 6 matching bases. Germline loops: CDR1 MDHEN, CDR2 SYDVKM. V was shortened by 6 bases and J by 3 bases, with 12 bases between the two germline ends. There are 15 residues in the CDR3.

The chain employs TRBV6-2 or TRBV6-3 and TRBJ1-1; no definite D call. Germline-derived CDR1 and CDR2 are MNHEY and SVGEGT. The V end lost 5 bases, the J end lost 5 bases, and 12 bases lay between the germline ends. There are 13 residues in the CDR3. CDR3 in DNA: TGTGCCAGCAGTAAACAACGAGGGACTGAAGCTTTCTTT. This sequence encodes CASSKQRGTEAFF.

This rearrangement joins TRBV18 to TRBJ1-6; D is possibly TRBD1 (5 bases). Between the trimmed V and J ends, which lost 3 bases and 3 bases, there was a span of 12 bases. The CDR3 totals 16 residues. Germline assignment: CDR1 KGHSH and CDR2 LQKENI. CDR3 DNA: TGTGCCAGCTCACCCCTCGGCGGGGGCTATAATTCACCCCTCCACTTT. Encoded protein: CASSPLGGGYNSPLHF.

This rearrangement joins TRBV4-3 to TRBJ2-1; a possible D gene is TRBD2 (6 bases). Trimming left V 3 bases short and J 7 bases short, with 22 bases between. This CDR3 is built from 17 residues. Per germline, CDR1 LGHNA and CDR2 YSLEER. In DNA, the CDR3 is TGCGCCAGCAGCCAGCAAGCCGGGGGAGTGGGGTGGAATGAGCAGTTCTTC. This encodes CASSQQAGGVGWNEQFF.

The V call is TRBV7-8, the J call TRBJ2-3, with 8 positions matching TRBD2. The junction had 7 bases not matched to a gene; V was cut back by 6 bases and J by 2 bases. The germline V gene encodes CDR1 SGHVS and CDR2 FQNEAQ. The CDR3 length is 15 residues. This chain's CDR3 is CASSPSGGVTDTQYF. Here the CDR3 DNA reads TGTGCCAGCAGTCCCAGCGGGGGAGTCACAGATACGCAGTATTTT.

The genes are TRBV28 and TRBJ2-3; D is perhaps TRBD1 (7 bases). The CDR3 spans 16 residues. Trimming stripped 8 bases from V and 4 bases from J, with 22 bases between. Germline assignment: CDR1 MDHEN and CDR2 SYDVKM. Here the CDR3 reads CASGIVEGASADTQYF. The CDR3 bases are TGTGCCAGCGGTATTGTGGAGGGGGCAAGTGCAGATACGCAGTATTTT.

J is TRBJ2-5 and V is TRBV2; the D is unclear. The CDR3 consists of 13 residues. The germline CDR1 and CDR2 sequences are SNHLY and FYNNEI. Trimming pared 6 bases from V and 2 bases from J, leaving 10 bases between. CDR3 sequence (DNA): TGTGCCAGCAGGTCCGGGTATCAAGAGACCCAGTACTTC. Its protein product is CASRSGYQETQYF.

In DNA, the CDR3 is TGTGCCAGTATAGATGGGGCGTCACGCTCTGGAAACACCATATATTTT. It is translated as CASIDGASRSGNTIYF. The V gene is TRBV19, the J gene TRBJ1-3, with D maybe TRBD1 (5 bases). The CDR3 spans 16 residues. V shed 7 bases and J shed 0 bases, with 16 bases lying between them. Germline assignment: CDR1 LNHDA and CDR2 SQIVND (reference sequence).

This chain uses TRBV6-5 with TRBJ1-4, with D possibly matching TRBD1 (5 bases). There are 15 residues in the CDR3. Germline-derived CDR1 and CDR2 are MNHEY and SVGAGI. V was clipped by 2 bases and J by 6 bases, with 13 bases between them. CDR3 in amino acids: CASSYDRTSYEKLFF. The CDR3 DNA follows: TGTGCCAGCAGTTACGACAGAACTTCCTATGAAAAACTGTTTTTT.

This chain uses TRBV10-1 with TRBJ2-7, with D possibly TRBD1 on 6 matching bases. CDR1 and CDR2 (germline): WNHNN, SYGVQD (reference sequence). The V gene lost 0 bases and the J gene lost 6 bases, with 9 bases spanning the gap. This CDR3 comprises 13 residues. CDR3 nucleotides: TGCGCCAGCAGTGAGTCGGCAGGGGTCGAGCAGTACTTC. It encodes CASSESAGVEQYF.

V usage is TRBV7-9 and J usage is TRBJ1-1; D call uncertain. V was trimmed by 5 bases and J by 0 bases, leaving 7 bases between them. Germline CDR1 is SEHNR and CDR2 is FQNEAQ (reference sequence). The CDR3 is 13 residues long. The CDR3 loop reads CASSPGMNTEAFF. The CDR3 coding sequence is TGTGCCAGCAGCCCAGGCATGAACACTGAAGCTTTCTTT.

V is TRBV27 and J is TRBJ2-7, with no clear D. With 3 bases removed from V and 0 bases from J, the gap between germline ends came to 6 bases. CDR3 length: 13 amino acids. Germline loops: CDR1 MNHEY, CDR2 SMNVEV (reference sequence). CDR3 residues: CASSFAVSYEQYF. The CDR3 nucleotides read TGTGCCAGCAGTTTCGCGGTCTCCTACGAGCAGTACTTC.

The chain recombines TRBV11-2 with TRBJ2-7; D gene uncertain. This CDR3 comprises 14 residues. V was trimmed by 5 bases and J by 1 base, leaving 12 bases between them. Germline V gene sequence: CDR1 SGHAT, CDR2 FQNNGV. CDR3 loop: CASSQRQTSYEQYF. The CDR3 DNA is TGTGCCAGCAGCCAGAGACAAACTTCCTACGAGCAGTACTTC.

The V gene is TRBV9, the J gene TRBJ2-7, with D tentatively TRBD2 (5 bases). Deletions cut 3 bases from V and 1 base from J, with 11 bases between. CDR1 is SGDLS and CDR2 is YYNGEE in the germline V gene. This CDR3 comprises 14 residues. The CDR3 reads CASSARTGSYEQYF. CDR3 in DNA: TGTGCCAGCAGCGCTAGGACGGGATCCTACGAGCAGTACTTC.

The genes are TRBV9 and TRBJ2-5; 7 bases agree with TRBD1. Germline lookup yields CDR1 SGDLS and CDR2 YYNGEE. Germline trimming cut 7 bases from V and 4 bases from J; bases unmatched to any gene: 7. There are 13 residues in the CDR3. The CDR3 DNA reads as TGTGCCAGCGGTCAGGGGGTTGGAGAGACCCAGTACTTC. Its protein product is CASGQGVGETQYF.

This clone showed up just a few times. Here the CDR3 DNA reads TGTGCCAGCACCGTACAAGAGACCCAGTACTTC. This codes for CASTVQETQYF. V usage is TRBV2 and J usage is TRBJ2-5; D gene uncertain. The germline V gene encodes CDR1 SNHLY and CDR2 FYNNEI. V lost 7 bases to trimming and J lost 2 bases, with 5 bases between them. The CDR3 has 11 residues.